These 4 T cell receptor beta chains originate from one sample sequenced in a study of response to subunit inactivated influenza vaccine. TCRdb itself ran the RT-PCR reads through MiXCR, one entry per CDR3 protein. This table has about 830,000 distinct CDR3 sequences, approximately 18% appearing once. Sequences were derived from PBMCs from blood, sampled 5 days after vaccination. The receptors stem from a middle-aged man who received an inactivated influenza vaccine.

This clonotype has only a few counts. The V and J genes are TRBV24-1 and TRBJ1-2; no definite D call. Germline CDR1 KGHDR, CDR2 SFDVKD. Trimming removed 3 bases at V and 2 bases at J, with 9 bases between. The CDR3 contains 14 residues. The CDR3 coding sequence is TGTGCCACCAGTGATACTAATCACAACTATGGCTACACCTTC. It is translated as CATSDTNHNYGYTF.

The chain has TRBV5-1 and TRBJ2-7; 10 bases fit TRBD2. CDR3 size: 14 residues. Germline V gene data show CDR1 as SGHRS and CDR2 as YFSETQ. V shed 4 bases, J shed 6 bases, and the junction held 7 bases outside the gene matches. This CDR3 reads CASSQGLASTEQYF. The CDR3 bases are TGCGCCAGCAGCCAGGGACTAGCGAGCACCGAGCAGTACTTC. The full variable domain, rest sourced from reference TRBV5-1 and TRBJ2-7, is KAGVTQTPRYLIKTRGQQVTLSCSPISGHRSVSWYQQTPGQGLQFLFEYFSETQRNKGNFPGRFSGRQFSNSRSEMNVSTLELGDSALYLCASSQGLASTEQYFGPGTRLTVT.

This clonotype was found many times. The rearrangement uses TRBV4-2 and TRBJ2-5, with D perhaps being TRBD1 or TRBD2 (5 bases each). In germline, CDR1 is LGHNA, CDR2 YNFKEQ. Trimming took 1 base from V and 0 from J, leaving 9 bases between them. The CDR3 is 15 amino acids. The CDR3 reads CASSQVGADQETQYF. CDR3 nucleotide sequence: TGTGCCAGCAGCCAAGTCGGGGCAGACCAAGAGACCCAGTACTTC.

The J gene is TRBJ2-1, the V gene TRBV9, with a possible D match to TRBD1 (7 bases). V lost 4 bases to trimming and J lost 4 bases, with 18 bases between them. The V gene's germline CDR1 is SGDLS and CDR2 YYNGEE. This CDR3 is 16 amino acids long. The CDR3 region has the DNA TGTGCCAGCAGCCAGTCGGGGGCAGGGGGGTACAATGAGCAGTTCTTC. Translation: CASSQSGAGGYNEQFF.